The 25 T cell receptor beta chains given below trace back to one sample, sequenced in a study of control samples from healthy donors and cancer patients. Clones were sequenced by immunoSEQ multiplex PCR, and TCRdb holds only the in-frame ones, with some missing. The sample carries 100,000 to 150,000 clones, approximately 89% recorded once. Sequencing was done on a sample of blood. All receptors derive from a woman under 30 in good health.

Here the CDR3 reads CASSEFDLGSYDYGYTF. CDR3 bases: TGCGCCAGCAGTGAGTTCGACCTAGGGTCCTACGACTATGGCTACACCTTC. This chain connects TRBV10-2 to TRBJ1-2; D unclear. Trimming took 1 base from V and 3 from J, leaving 18 bases between them. CDR1 and CDR2 from the germline V gene are WSHSY and SAAADI. The CDR3 has 17 residues.

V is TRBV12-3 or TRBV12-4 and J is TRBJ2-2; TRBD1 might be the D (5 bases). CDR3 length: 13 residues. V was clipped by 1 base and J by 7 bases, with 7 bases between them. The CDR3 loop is CASSLGQGGELFF. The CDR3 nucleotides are TGTGCCAGCAGTTTAGGGCAGGGCGGGGAGCTGTTTTTT.

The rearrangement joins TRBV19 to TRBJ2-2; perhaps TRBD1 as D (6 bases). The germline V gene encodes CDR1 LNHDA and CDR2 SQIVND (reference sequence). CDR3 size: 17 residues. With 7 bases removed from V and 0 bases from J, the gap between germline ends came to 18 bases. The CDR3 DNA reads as TGTGCCAGTAATCGTTTGATACAGGGAGCGAACACCGGGGAGCTGTTTTTT. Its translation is CASNRLIQGANTGELFF.

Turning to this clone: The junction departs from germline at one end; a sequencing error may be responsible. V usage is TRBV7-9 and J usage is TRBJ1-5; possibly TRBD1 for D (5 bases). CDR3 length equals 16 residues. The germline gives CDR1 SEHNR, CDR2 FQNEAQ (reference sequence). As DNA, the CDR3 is TGTGCCAGCAACTTATCAAGGGGTATGGGCAATCAGCCCCAGCATTTT. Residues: CASNLSRGMGNQPQHF.

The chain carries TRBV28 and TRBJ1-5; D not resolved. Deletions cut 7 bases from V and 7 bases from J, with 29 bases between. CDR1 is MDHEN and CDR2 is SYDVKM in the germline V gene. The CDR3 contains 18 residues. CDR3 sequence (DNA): TGTGCCAGCATTAGTTCCAGAGCCAATCGCCGCGCGAGACAGCCCCAGCATTTT. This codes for CASISSRANRRARQPQHF.

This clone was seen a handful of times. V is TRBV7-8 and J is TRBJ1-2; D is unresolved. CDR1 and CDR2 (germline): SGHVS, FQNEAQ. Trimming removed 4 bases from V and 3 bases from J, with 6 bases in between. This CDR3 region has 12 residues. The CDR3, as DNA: TGTGCCAGCAGCTCCCCTTACTATGGCTACACCTTC. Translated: CASSSPYYGYTF. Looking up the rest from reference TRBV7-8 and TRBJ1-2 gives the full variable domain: GAGVSQSPRYKVAKRGQDVALRCDPISGHVSLFWYQQALGQGPEFLTYFQNEAQLDKSGLPSDRFFAERPEGSVSTLKIQRTQQEDSAVYLCASSSPYYGYTFGSGTRLTVV.

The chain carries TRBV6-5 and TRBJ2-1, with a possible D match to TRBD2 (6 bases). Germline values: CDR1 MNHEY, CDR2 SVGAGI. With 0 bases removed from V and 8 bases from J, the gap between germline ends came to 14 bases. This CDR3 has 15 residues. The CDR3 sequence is CASSYSSTRIDEQFF. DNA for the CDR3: TGTGCCAGCAGTTACTCATCGACTAGAATCGATGAGCAGTTCTTC.

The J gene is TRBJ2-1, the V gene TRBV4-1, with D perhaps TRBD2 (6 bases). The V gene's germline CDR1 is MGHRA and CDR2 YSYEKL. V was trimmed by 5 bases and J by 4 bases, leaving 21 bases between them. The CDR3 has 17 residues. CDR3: CASSSFPGERAYNEQFF. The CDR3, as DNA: TGCGCCAGCAGCTCGTTCCCGGGCGAGCGGGCTTACAATGAGCAGTTCTTC.

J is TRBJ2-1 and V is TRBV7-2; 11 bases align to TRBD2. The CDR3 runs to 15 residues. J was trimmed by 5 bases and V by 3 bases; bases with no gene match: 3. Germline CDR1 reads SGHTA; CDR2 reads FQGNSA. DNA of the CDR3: TGTGCCAGCAGCTTGACTAGCGGGACCCACAATGAGCAGTTCTTC. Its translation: CASSLTSGTHNEQFF.

The CDR3 bases are TGCGCCAGCAGCTTGGCCCCCGGGGTCTTAGATACGCAGTATTTT. Translating it yields CASSLAPGVLDTQYF. The V call is TRBV5-1, the J call TRBJ2-3, with D tentatively TRBD2 (5 bases). Germline V gene data show CDR1 as SGHRS and CDR2 as YFSETQ. V lost 0 bases to trimming and J lost 5 bases, with 13 bases between them. The CDR3 runs to 15 residues.

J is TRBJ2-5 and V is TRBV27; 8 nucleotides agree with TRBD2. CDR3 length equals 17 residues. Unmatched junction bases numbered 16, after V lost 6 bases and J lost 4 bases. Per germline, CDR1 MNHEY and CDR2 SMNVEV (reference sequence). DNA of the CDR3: TGTGCCAGCAGACGAAAGACCGGGACTAGACAAAGAGAGACCCAGTACTTC. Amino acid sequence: CASRRKTGTRQRETQYF.

The CDR3 region has the DNA TGTGCCACCAGTGATTATAATACCGGGACAGGGAACACCGGGGAGCTGTTTTTT. Protein: CATSDYNTGTGNTGELFF. The chain joins TRBV24-1 to TRBJ2-2; 8 positions agree with TRBD1. CDR1 is KGHDR and CDR2 is SFDVKD in the germline V gene. V shed 2 bases and J 1 base; nucleotides not matched to a gene: 8. The CDR3 contains 18 residues.

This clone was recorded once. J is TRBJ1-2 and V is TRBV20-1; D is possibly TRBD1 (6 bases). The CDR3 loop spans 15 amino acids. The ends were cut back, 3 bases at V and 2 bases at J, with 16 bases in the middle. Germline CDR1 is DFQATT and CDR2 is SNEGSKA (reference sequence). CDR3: CSASPALTGNYGYTF. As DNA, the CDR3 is TGCAGTGCTAGTCCGGCCTTAACAGGGAACTATGGCTACACCTTC.

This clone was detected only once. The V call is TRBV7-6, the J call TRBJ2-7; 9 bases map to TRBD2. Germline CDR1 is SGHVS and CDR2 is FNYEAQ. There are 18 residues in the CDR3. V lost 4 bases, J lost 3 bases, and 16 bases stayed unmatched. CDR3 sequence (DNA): TGTGCCAGCAGCTCCGCGGCTAGCGGGGCCGCCATTAACTACGAGCAGTACTTC. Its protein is CASSSAASGAAINYEQYF.

The CDR3 nucleotides read TGCAGCGCGGGTCCGGGACAGTATAATGAGCAGTTCTTC. Translating it yields CSAGPGQYNEQFF. The chain uses TRBV29-1 and TRBJ2-1; 7 nucleotides align to TRBD1. J gave up 7 bases and V 7 bases, and 10 bases lay outside the gene matches. This CDR3 has 13 residues. Germline CDR1 SQVTM, CDR2 ANQGSEA.

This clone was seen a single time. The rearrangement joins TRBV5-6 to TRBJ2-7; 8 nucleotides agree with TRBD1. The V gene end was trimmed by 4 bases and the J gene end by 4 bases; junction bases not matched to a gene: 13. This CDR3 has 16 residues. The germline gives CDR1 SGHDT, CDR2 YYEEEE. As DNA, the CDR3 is TGTGCCAGCAGCCCCCTCGCCGGGGGACAGGTTTACGAGCAGTACTTC. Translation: CASSPLAGGQVYEQYF.

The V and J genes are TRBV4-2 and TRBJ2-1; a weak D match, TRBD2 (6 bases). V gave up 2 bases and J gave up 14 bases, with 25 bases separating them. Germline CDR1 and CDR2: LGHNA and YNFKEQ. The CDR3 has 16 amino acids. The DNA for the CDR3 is TGTGCCAGCAGCCAACCCCTGAGGGCCGCGAAGCGGGTCAAGTTCTTC. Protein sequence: CASSQPLRAAKRVKFF.

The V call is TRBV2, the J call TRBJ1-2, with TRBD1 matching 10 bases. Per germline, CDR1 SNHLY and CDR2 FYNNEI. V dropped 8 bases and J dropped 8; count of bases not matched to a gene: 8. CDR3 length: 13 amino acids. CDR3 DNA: TGTGCCAGCGGGTCGACAGGGGGCAAGGGCTACACCTTC. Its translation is CASGSTGGKGYTF.

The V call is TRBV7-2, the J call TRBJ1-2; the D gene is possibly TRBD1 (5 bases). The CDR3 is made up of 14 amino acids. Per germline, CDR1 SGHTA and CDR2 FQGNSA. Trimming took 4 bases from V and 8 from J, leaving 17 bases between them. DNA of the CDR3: TGTGCCAGCAGCTCTAGCGGGGCAGTGGGAGGCTACACCTTC. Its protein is CASSSSGAVGGYTF.

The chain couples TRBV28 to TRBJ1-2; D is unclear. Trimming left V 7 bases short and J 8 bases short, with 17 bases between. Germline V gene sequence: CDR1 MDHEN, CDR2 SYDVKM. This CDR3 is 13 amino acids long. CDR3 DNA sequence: TGTGCCAGCATTTCTTATTCTGCCGGCGGCTACACCTTC. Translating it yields CASISYSAGGYTF.

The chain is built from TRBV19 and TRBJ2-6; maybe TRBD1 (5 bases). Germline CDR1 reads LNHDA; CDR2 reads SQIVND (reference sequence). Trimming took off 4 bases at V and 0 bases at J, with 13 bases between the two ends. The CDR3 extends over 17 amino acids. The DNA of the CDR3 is TGTGCCAGTAGTACAGGGTTGGTAGCCTCTGGGGCCAACGTCCTGACTTTC. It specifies CASSTGLVASGANVLTF.

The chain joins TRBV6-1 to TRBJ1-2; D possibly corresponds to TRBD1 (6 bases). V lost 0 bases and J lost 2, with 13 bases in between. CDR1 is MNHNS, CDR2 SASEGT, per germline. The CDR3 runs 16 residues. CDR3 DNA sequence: TGTGCCAGCAGTGAAGCCTTTACTCAGGGGAACTATGGCTACACCTTC. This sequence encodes CASSEAFTQGNYGYTF.

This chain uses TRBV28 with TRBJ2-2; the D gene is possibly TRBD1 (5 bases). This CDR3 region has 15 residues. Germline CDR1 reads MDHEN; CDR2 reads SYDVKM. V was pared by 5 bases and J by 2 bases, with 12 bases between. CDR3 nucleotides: TGTGCCAGCAGTCAGACAGCTGGAAACACCGGGGAGCTGTTTTTT. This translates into CASSQTAGNTGELFF.

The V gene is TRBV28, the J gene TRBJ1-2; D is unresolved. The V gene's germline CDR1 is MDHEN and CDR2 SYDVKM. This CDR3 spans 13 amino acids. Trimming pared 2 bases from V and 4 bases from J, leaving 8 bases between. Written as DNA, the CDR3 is TGTGCCAGCAGTTTAGGGCCTACCTATGGCTACACCTTC. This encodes CASSLGPTYGYTF.

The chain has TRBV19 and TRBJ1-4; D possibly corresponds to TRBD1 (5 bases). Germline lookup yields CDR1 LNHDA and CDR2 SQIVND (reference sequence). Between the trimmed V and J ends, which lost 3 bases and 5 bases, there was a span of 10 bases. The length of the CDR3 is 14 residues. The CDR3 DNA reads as TGTGCCAGTAGTATCGGGACGGTAAATGAAAAACTGTTTTTT. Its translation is CASSIGTVNEKLFF.